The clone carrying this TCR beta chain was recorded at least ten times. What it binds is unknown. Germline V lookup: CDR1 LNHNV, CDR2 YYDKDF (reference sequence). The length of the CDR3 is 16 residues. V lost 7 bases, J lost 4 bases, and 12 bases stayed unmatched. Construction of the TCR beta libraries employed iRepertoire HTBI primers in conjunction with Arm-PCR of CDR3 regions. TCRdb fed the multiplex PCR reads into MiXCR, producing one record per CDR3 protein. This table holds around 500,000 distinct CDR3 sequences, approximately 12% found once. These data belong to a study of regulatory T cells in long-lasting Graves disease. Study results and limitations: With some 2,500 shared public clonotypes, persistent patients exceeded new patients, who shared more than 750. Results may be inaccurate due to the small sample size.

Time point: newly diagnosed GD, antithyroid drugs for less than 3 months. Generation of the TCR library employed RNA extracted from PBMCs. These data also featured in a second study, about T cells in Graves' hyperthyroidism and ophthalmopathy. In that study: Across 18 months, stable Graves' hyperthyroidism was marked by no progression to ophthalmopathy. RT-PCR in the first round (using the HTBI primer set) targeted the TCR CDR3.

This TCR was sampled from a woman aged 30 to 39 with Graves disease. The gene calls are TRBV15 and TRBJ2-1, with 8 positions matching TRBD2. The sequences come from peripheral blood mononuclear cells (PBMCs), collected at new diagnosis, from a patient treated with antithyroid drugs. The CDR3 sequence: CATTRWVGGRYNEQFF. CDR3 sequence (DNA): TGTGCCACCACACGATGGGTGGGCGGGAGGTACAATGAGCAGTTCTTC.